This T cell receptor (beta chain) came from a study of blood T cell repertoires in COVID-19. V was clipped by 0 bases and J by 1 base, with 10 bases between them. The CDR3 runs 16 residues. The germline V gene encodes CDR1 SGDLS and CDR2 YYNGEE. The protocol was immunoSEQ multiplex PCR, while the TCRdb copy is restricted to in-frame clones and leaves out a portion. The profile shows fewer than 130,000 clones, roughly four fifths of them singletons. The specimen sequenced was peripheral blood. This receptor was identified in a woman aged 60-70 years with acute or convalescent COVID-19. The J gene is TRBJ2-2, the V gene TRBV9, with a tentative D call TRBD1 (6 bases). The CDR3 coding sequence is TGTGCCAGCAGCGTAGGGGGGACACTGAACACCGGGGAGCTGTTTTTT. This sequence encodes CASSVGGTLNTGELFF. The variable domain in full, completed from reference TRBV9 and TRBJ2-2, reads DSGVTQTPKHLITATGQRVTLRCSPRSGDLSVYWYQQSLDQGLQFLIQYYNGEERAKGNILERFSAQQFPDLHSELNLSSLELGDSALYFCASSVGGTLNTGELFFGEGSRLTVL.